This T cell receptor beta chain was documented in a study of tumor-infiltrating lymphocytes in primary liver carcinoma. Whole-study context: Staging of the tumors gave T1-T3 N0M0, with widths of roughly 4.2 to 11 cm.

The tissue used was unsorted bulk material of roughly 17-34 mg. RNA and DNA were co-extracted from it with the AllPrep DNA/RNA mini kit. On this clonotype itself: In this CDR3 the conserved last residue, phenylalanine or tryptophan, is missing, so a read error is likely.

The CDR3 covers 16 residues. V lost 2 bases and J lost 5, with 18 bases in between. Reverse transcription of about 500 ng total RNA with a constant-region primer produced TCR beta cDNA. Each TCR beta library was derived from three nested multiplex PCR rounds that employed slightly modified ARM-PCR. The two initial PCR rounds, 9 to 11 cycles each, used TRBV1-TRBV30 forward and C-beta reverse primers. From the multiplex PCR reads, TCRdb called clonotypes with MiXCR, one entry per CDR3 protein. Of about 21,000 distinct CDR3 sequences listed, 75% to 80% were seen once; the top ten hold around 40%. The specimen was liver tumor tissue from sampling region 1. Regarding subset: tumor region T1, superior pole. V is TRBV12-3 or TRBV12-4 and J is TRBJ2-5, with D possibly being TRBD2 (5 bases). The clonotype comes from a woman aged 25 to 39 with primary liver carcinoma and hepatitis B virus infection. CDR3 nucleotide sequence: TGTGCCAGCAGTTTAAGCCCATGGAGGTCGGTGGAGACCCAGTACTCC. As protein: CASSLSPWRSVETQYS.